This T cell receptor (beta chain) emerged from a study of blood T cell repertoires in COVID-19. At the level of the study: Samples came from the United States, Italy and Spain, spanning acute and convalescent COVID-19. T cells, B-cell-depleted T cells, or PBMCs provided the cDNA or gDNA that served as material.

Under the authors' procedure: It was from reference gene primer amplification that nucleated cell counts were estimated. The protocol was immunoSEQ multiplex PCR, while the TCRdb copy is restricted to in-frame clones and leaves out a portion. The D gene and trimming were derived from the DNA, and the V and J assignments and clone size from that table. The sample holds approximately 60,000 clones, 70% to 90% seen once. The ends were cut back, 3 bases at V and 9 bases at J, with 11 bases in the middle. Looked up from germline, CDR1 is MDHEN and CDR2 is SYDVKM. The CDR3 covers 13 residues. The sequence was obtained from a man in his fifties with active COVID-19. The source material was peripheral blood. The V and J genes are TRBV28 and TRBJ2-2; tentative D call: TRBD1 (5 bases). The CDR3 here is CASSLGLSRELFF. Here the CDR3 DNA reads TGTGCCAGCAGTTTGGGGCTGTCGCGGGAGCTGTTTTTT.